Each of the 3 T cell receptor beta chains below was sequenced from the same sample in a study of a mutant IDH1 vaccine in newly diagnosed glioma. Sequencing was performed with immunoSEQ multiplex PCR; in TCRdb, only in-frame clones are kept and a portion is missing. This sample has tens of thousands of clones, with roughly 80% found just once. Time point defined: baseline, week 1 (first vaccination visit). Described treatment: pre-vaccination baseline after standard-of-care therapy. This sample comprised PBMCs, obtained from a glioma patient treated with radiotherapy, temozolomide or both. All receptors derive from a man aged 35 to 55 with glioma. Some clones in this sample may be carry-over from other donors' samples.

The CDR3 coding sequence is TGCAGCGTTGAACATCTCTTAGGAGGGAATGAATCTCGTAATTCACCCCTCCACTTT. It translates to CSVEHLLGGNESRNSPLHF. The rearrangement links TRBV29-1 to TRBJ1-6; no clear D gene. Germline CDR1 and CDR2: SQVTM and ANQGSEA. Trimming removed 2 bases at V and 6 bases at J, with 26 bases between. This CDR3 has 19 amino acids.

This chain uses TRBV6-1 with TRBJ1-1; D might be TRBD1 (5 bases). Trimming pared 6 bases from V and 2 bases from J, leaving 10 bases between. CDR1 MNHNS and CDR2 SASEGT come from the germline V gene. This CDR3 contains 13 residues. As DNA, the CDR3 is TGTGCCAGCAGAACAGGTCTAAACACTGAAGCTTTCTTT. As protein: CASRTGLNTEAFF.

The chain recombines TRBV7-2 with TRBJ2-7, with D possibly TRBD2 on 5 matching bases. V lost 1 base, J lost 6 bases, and 13 bases lay in between. The CDR3 totals 14 residues. CDR1 is SGHTA, CDR2 FQGNSA, per germline. The CDR3 DNA follows: TGTGCCAGCAGCTTAGAGGCGGGCAGACCCGAGCAGTACTTC. This codes for CASSLEAGRPEQYF.